A single sample gave rise to the 8 T cell receptor beta chains below, sequenced in a study of regulatory T cells in long-lasting Graves disease. Time point described: persistent/refractory GD, antithyroid drugs over 5 years with positive TRAb. The TCR library was prepared using RNA isolated from PBMCs. The TCR beta library used iRepertoire HTBI primers with Arm-PCR amplification of CDR3. One entry per CDR3 protein results from TCRdb running MiXCR on the multiplex PCR reads. The sample shows fewer than 600,000 distinct CDR3 sequences, about 20% of them seen only once. Sequences were derived from peripheral blood mononuclear cells (PBMCs), sampled when the disease was refractory, from a patient treated with antithyroid drugs. These receptor sequences come from a female donor with Graves disease.

This clonotype was seen only a few times. This sequence joins TRBV6-1 and TRBJ2-2; 11 nucleotides agree with TRBD1. Trimming took 6 bases from V and 4 from J; bases not matched to a gene: 4. The length of the CDR3 is 15 residues. Germline V CDR1 and CDR2: MNHNS, SASEGT. The CDR3 DNA follows: TGTGCCAGCAGCCGCGGGACAGGGGGCACCGGGGAGCTGTTTTTT. It encodes CASSRGTGGTGELFF.

A remark on this clonotype: The junction and the germline gene differ at one end; a read error may be behind it. The chain is built from TRBV4-3 and TRBJ1-5; the match to TRBD1 covers 9 bases. This CDR3 has 18 residues. CDR1 is LGHNA, CDR2 YSLEER, per germline. CDR3 sequence reads: CASSQEGGQGYSNQPQHF. CDR3 DNA: TGCGCCAGCAGCCAAGAGGGGGGACAGGGATATAGCAATCAGCCCCAACATTTT.

This clonotype was observed once. This could be a read error, since a much larger clone is one nucleotide away. V is TRBV6-1 and J is TRBJ1-5; D is unclear. The CDR3 contains 14 residues. Germline V CDR1 and CDR2: MNHNS, SASEGT. Trimming left V 6 bases short and J 6 bases short, with 15 bases between. The chain's CDR3 is CASRRAGEGQPQHF. Here the CDR3 DNA reads TGTGCCAGCAGACGGGCAGGTGAAGGTCAGCCCCAGCATTTT.

The table lists this clonotype with many counts. V and J are TRBV7-2 and TRBJ2-5, with D tentatively TRBD2 (6 bases). The V gene's germline CDR1 is SGHTA and CDR2 FQGNSA. The CDR3 runs 17 residues. V gave up 1 base and J gave up 1 base, with 16 bases separating them. This chain's CDR3 is CASSLVWVTRSQETQYF. In DNA, the CDR3 is TGTGCCAGCAGCTTAGTCTGGGTGACTAGGAGCCAAGAGACCCAGTACTTC.

This clonotype appeared many times. This chain connects TRBV9 to TRBJ2-5; 7 positions agree with TRBD1. In germline, CDR1 is SGDLS, CDR2 YYNGEE. The CDR3 totals 14 residues. With V trimmed by 3 bases and J by 2 bases, 4 bases remained unmatched. Here the CDR3 reads CASSEGQWQETQYF. For the CDR3, the DNA is TGTGCCAGCAGCGAGGGACAGTGGCAAGAGACCCAGTACTTC.

Only a few counts were recorded for this clonotype. J is TRBJ2-6 and V is TRBV7-9, with D tentatively TRBD2 (6 bases). Germline V CDR1 and CDR2: SEHNR, FQNEAQ (reference sequence). The CDR3 is 12 residues long. V gave up 10 bases and J gave up 3 bases, with 7 bases separating them. CDR3 DNA: TGTGCCACCGGGGGTGGGGCCAACGTCCTGACTTTC. It encodes CATGGGANVLTF.

In the case of this clonotype: It is likely a read error: a sequence one base away is far more abundant. The chain carries TRBV7-3 and TRBJ1-4, with D unclear. The CDR3 sequence is 15 residues long. Germline-derived CDR1 and CDR2 are SGHTA and FQGTGA. Trimming left V 3 bases short and J 5 bases short, with 13 bases between. The DNA for the CDR3 is TGTGCCAGCAGCTTGTCTATTACCCCCAATGAAAAACTGTTTTTT. It encodes CASSLSITPNEKLFF.

J is TRBJ1-6 and V is TRBV6-2 or TRBV6-3; D is uncertain. This CDR3 has 14 residues. Trimming took 0 bases from V and 7 from J, leaving 7 bases between them. Per germline, CDR1 MNHEY and CDR2 SVGEGT. CDR3 residues: CASSYSPANSPLHF. The CDR3 DNA reads as TGTGCCAGCAGTTACTCTCCGGCCAATTCACCCCTCCACTTT.